This TCR beta chain was captured by sequencing in a study of T-cell memory formation after mild COVID-19. TCRdb redid the calling of the 5' RACE reads with MiXCR, one entry per CDR3 protein. Of around 210,000 distinct CDR3 sequences listed, just over 9.5% were seen once; the top ten hold around 3.3%. Germline V gene lookup returns CDR1 KGHSH and CDR2 LQKENI. The CDR3 loop spans 14 amino acids. V was clipped by 1 base and J by 5 bases; unmatched bases: 2. This chain uses TRBV18 with TRBJ1-1; 9 nucleotides agree with TRBD1. The receptor comes from a young man who had mild COVID-19 (a few samples of this study predate the infection). Cell type and time point are not known. Material for sequencing was PBMCs or a T cell subset sorted from them (not recorded which). CDR3 sequence: CASSPLQGATEAFF. The CDR3, as DNA: TGTGCCAGCTCACCACTACAGGGGGCGACTGAAGCTTTCTTT.